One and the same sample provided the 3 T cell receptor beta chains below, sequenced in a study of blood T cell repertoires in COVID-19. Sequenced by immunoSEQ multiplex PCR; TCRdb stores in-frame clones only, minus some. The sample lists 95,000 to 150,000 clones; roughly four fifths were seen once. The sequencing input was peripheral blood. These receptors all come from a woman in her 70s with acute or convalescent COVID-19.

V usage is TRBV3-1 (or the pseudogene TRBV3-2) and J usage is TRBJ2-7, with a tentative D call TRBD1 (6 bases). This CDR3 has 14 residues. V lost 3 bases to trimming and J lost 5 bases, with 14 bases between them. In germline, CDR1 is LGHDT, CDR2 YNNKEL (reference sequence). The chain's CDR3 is CASSHIAGANEQYF. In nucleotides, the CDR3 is TGTGCCAGCAGCCATATCGCAGGGGCAAACGAGCAGTACTTC.

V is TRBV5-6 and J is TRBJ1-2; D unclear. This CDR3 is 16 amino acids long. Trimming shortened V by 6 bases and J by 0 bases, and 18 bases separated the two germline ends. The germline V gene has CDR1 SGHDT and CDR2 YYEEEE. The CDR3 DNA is TGTGCCAGCAACATGGGAGGTCGGGGATCTAACTATGGCTACACCTTC. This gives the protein CASNMGGRGSNYGYTF.

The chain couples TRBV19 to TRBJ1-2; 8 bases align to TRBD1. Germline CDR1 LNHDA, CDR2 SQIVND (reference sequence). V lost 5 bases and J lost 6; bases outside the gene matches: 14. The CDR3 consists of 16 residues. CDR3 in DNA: TGTGCCAGTAGTTTAACCTCCGGGACAGGAGCTAATGGCTACACCTTC. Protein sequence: CASSLTSGTGANGYTF.